This TCR beta chain emerged from a study of regulatory T cells in long-lasting Graves disease. General observations from the study: Persistent Graves' patients showed less TCR diversity than newly diagnosed patients showed.

Relying on iRepertoire HTBI primers and Arm-PCR of CDR3 regions, the team built TCR beta libraries. Each CDR3 protein gets one entry after TCRdb re-called the multiplex PCR reads with MiXCR. The repertoire holds 200,000 to 300,000 distinct CDR3 sequences, with around 21% as singletons. Time point noted: newly diagnosed GD, antithyroid drugs for less than 3 months. PBMC RNA served as the TCR library source. V lost 2 bases and J lost 10, with 17 bases in between. The CDR3 has 15 amino acids. From germline, CDR1 is LNHDA and CDR2 SQIVND (reference sequence). In its sample, this clonotype was seen a few times. Antigen specificity is unknown.

This sequence originates from a female donor with Graves disease. The sample here was peripheral blood mononuclear cells (PBMCs), taken at new diagnosis, from a patient treated with antithyroid drugs. The chain uses TRBV19 and TRBJ1-4; D uncertain. The CDR3 DNA reads as TGTGCCAGTAGTATACAGCTCAACCAAAAGGGAAAACTGTTTTTT. It is translated as CASSIQLNQKGKLFF.